This entry features one TCR beta chain sequence. This clonotype came up a few times. Its specific antigen is unknown. Per-nucleotide qualities are absent, and no much larger clonotype sits a single base away. Amplification of TCR beta CDR3 regions was carried out from RNA transcripts. For the first round of RT-PCR on the TCR CDR3, the HTBI primer set was used together with the Qiagen OneStep RT-PCR kit. The libraries were constructed in a second round of multiplex PCR and then size-selected and purified. Libraries were sequenced paired-end with 100 bp reads on an Illumina HiSeq2000. The original pipeline was this. SOAPnuke was used to process the raw data, with reads discarded if the reads contained adapters or uncalled bases, had a mean Phred below 15, or lacked an exact constant-primer or identifier match. High-quality paired reads were merged with COPE v1.2.5, and unique nucleotide sequences were defined as clonotypes. MiTCR v1.1 was used to align the clonotypes against IMGT TRBV, TRBD and TRBJ reference segments. Analysis was restricted to V-J combinations with a frequency above 0.0001, which covered roughly 99% of repertoires. A TCS score was defined as the ratio between F50 (clonal expansion) and ExV (chaos), using BLOSUM62-based TCRdist between CDR3 peptides within each V-J. Welch's t-statistics and random forest reduced around 550 V-J features to fewer than 15, which were used in a naive Bayes classifier (R e1071). Using fastp at Q25 and MiXCR, TCRdb reprocessed the public reads and kept productive beta chains. Rows matching on CDR3 protein sequence are summarized as one entry with the most common DNA and genes. The V and J calls, along with clone size, are taken from TCRdb and not from the paper's own processing. This sample is represented by 490,000 or so distinct CDR3 sequences; roughly 23% of them were singletons. 45% to 55% of the sample belongs to the ten largest clones.

In the ophthalmopathy patients, disease was moderately to severely active, with a Clinical Activity Score of 3 or more, a NOSPECS grade of 4 or more, and a duration of less than 3 months. Any patient with an uncontrolled infection, another autoimmune disease, pregnancy or lactation was excluded. Diagnoses were based on clinical symptoms, serum thyroxine and TRAb, thyroid ultrasound and orbital computed tomography. Ficoll-Paque density gradient centrifugation was used to isolate PBMCs from approximately 10 ml of fresh peripheral blood. Total RNA was extracted with Trizol reagent, and quality was checked on an Agilent 2100 Bioanalyzer. The data belong to a study of T cells in Graves' hyperthyroidism and ophthalmopathy (dated by TCRdb to between 2018 and 2021). At the level of the whole study: Peripheral blood samples were taken at initial diagnosis, before any treatment was given. Prospective prediction of ophthalmopathy was tested in an independent validation cohort of fewer than 20 hyperthyroidism patients and 15 to 17 patients who later progressed to ophthalmopathy. According to the paper, TCR Vbeta CDR3 sequencing was carried out on about 140 peripheral blood samples, which came from fewer than 50 ophthalmopathy, 70 to 80 hyperthyroidism and about 17 progressor patients. TCR V-J signatures able to tell the groups apart were searched for in a discovery cohort of some 100 patients, of whom under 45 had Graves' ophthalmopathy and roughly 57 had stable Graves' hyperthyroidism. The study also compared thyroid tissue and blood T-cell repertoires from 5 to 7 Graves' hyperthyroidism patients. After sampling, hyperthyroidism patients received methimazole starting at 30 mg daily, and ophthalmopathy patients received high-dose intravenous methylprednisolone. The approximately 90 discovery patients were divided at random into training and test sets in a 7:3 ratio. Here is what the overall study found, with its caveats: During validation, the model predicted progression to ophthalmopathy a median of roughly 7.1 months ahead of onset, with approximately 71% sensitivity and 72% to 85% specificity. No statistical method was used to fix the sample size in advance, and group allocation was not hidden from the investigators. Blood samples also contained most of the expanded thyroid clonotypes (frequency above 0.001), which suggests that blood repertoires may reflect thyroid immune responses. A model built on a 13 V-J signature distinguished ophthalmopathy from stable hyperthyroidism, reaching around 90% sensitivity and about 81% specificity in cross-validation and 80%/75% in testing.

The CDR3 runs 13 residues from the cysteine to the phenylalanine. Left in the record is the CDR3 DNA by itself, 39 bases read in frame from the first base. Looking up the germline V gene (reference sequence) yields CDR1 LNHNV and CDR2 YYDKDF. Trimming removed 3 bases from V and 5 bases from J, leaving 10 bases between the germline ends. The V and J genes are TRBV15 and TRBJ1-1; matching of 5 bases hints at TRBD1 as the D gene. The sequencing sample was made of blood. The sequence derives from a woman aged 65 to 85 with Graves' ophthalmopathy. The sequence in DNA is TGTGCCACCAGCAGCAGGGATAGGACTGAAGCTTTCTTT. Its translation reads: CATSSRDRTEAFF.